This T cell receptor (beta chain) is from a study of CD8+CD57+ T cells in acquired aplastic anemia. CDR3 and TCR beta VDJ profiling relied on genomic DNA as the template. In TCRdb, the reads were re-called with MiXCR into one record per CDR3 protein. The sample has fewer than 85,000 distinct CDR3 sequences; 70% are singletons. Previously, flow cytometry had revealed CD8+CD57+ cell expansion in the patients chosen for sequencing. Germline CDR1 and CDR2: SGHVS and FQNEAQ. V gave up 6 bases and J gave up 7 bases, with 13 bases separating them. This CDR3 is built from 12 residues. The source material was sorted CD4+, CD8+, or CD8+CD57+ T cells (not recorded which) from PBMCs. The source is a human donor with aplastic anemia. The rearrangement uses TRBV7-8 and TRBJ2-7; D possibly uses TRBD1 or TRBD2 (5 bases each). Here the CDR3 reads CASSDAWGEQYF. DNA of the CDR3: TGTGCCAGCAGTGACGCCTGGGGGGAGCAGTACTTC.